The entry that follows covers one TCR beta chain sequence. The data originate from a study of control samples from healthy donors and cancer patients. Data came from immunoSEQ multiplex PCR; TCRdb stores just in-frame clones and leaves some out. The data hold around 90,000 clones, with 85% to 90% observed a single time. Germline trimming cut 5 bases from V and 7 bases from J; bases unmatched to any gene: 4. This CDR3 is built from 13 residues. CDR1 SGHTA and CDR2 FQGNSA come from the germline V gene. The chain employs TRBV7-2 and TRBJ1-4, with TRBD1 identical over 7 bases. The sample comprised blood. The TCR originated in a woman aged 40 to 50 in good health. The CDR3 DNA is TGTGCCAGCAGCCCGGGACAGTTTGAAAAACTGTTTTTT. Its protein product is CASSPGQFEKLFF.